Each of the 15 T cell receptor beta chains below was sequenced from the same sample in a study of blood T cell repertoires in COVID-19 (dated by TCRdb to 2019 to 2021). The receptor library was made with the immunoSEQ multiplex PCR assay. In its TCRdb copy, this immuneACCESS table keeps in-frame sequences only and misses some clones. Where compared with another copy, unresolved V genes explain less than half of these, and the others have no known cause. Recorded for this sample are about 400,000 clones; approximately 88% of them occurred a single time. The ten largest make up approximately 0.96% of the sample. The sample taken for sequencing was PBMCs or T cells enriched from blood (not recorded which). The origin of the receptors is a woman aged 25-40 years with acute COVID-19.

This chain uses TRBV5-6 with TRBJ2-7; possibly TRBD1 for D (5 bases). Trimming stripped 0 bases from V and 7 bases from J, with 11 bases between. CDR3 length: 13 amino acids. The germline gives CDR1 SGHDT, CDR2 YYEEEE. CDR3 region: CASSLVGAREQYF. The CDR3 region has the DNA TGTGCCAGCAGCTTGGTAGGGGCGCGAGAGCAGTACTTC.

The V call is TRBV7-6, the J call TRBJ1-4; 9 bases are a match to TRBD1. The germline V gene encodes CDR1 SGHVS and CDR2 FNYEAQ. Losses at the gene ends were 1 base for V and 7 bases for J; bases not matched to a gene: 4. This CDR3 has 15 amino acids. CDR3 DNA sequence: TGTGCCAGCAGCTTAGATGGACAGGGGCCTGAAAAACTGTTTTTT. It codes for CASSLDGQGPEKLFF.

The rearrangement uses TRBV27 and TRBJ1-4; possible D gene TRBD1, 5 bases. Germline CDR1 reads MNHEY; CDR2 reads SMNVEV (reference sequence). V shed 3 bases and J shed 7 bases, with 12 bases lying between them. This CDR3 has 14 residues. The CDR3 DNA follows: TGTGCCAGCAGTTTTAGGGGCGCTGGTGAAAAACTGTTTTTT. Residues: CASSFRGAGEKLFF. Drawing the rest from reference TRBV27 and TRBJ1-4, the complete variable domain is EAQVTQNPRYLITVTGKKLTVTCSQNMNHEYMSWYRQDPGLGLRQIYYSMNVEVTDKGDVPEGYKVSRKEKRNFPLILESPSPNQTSLYFCASSFRGAGEKLFFGSGTQLSVL.

The chain joins TRBV7-2 to TRBJ1-1, with D unresolved. Trimming cost V 1 base and J 7 bases, with 7 bases left between them. The CDR3 spans 12 residues. Germline-derived CDR1 and CDR2 are SGHTA and FQGNSA. DNA of the CDR3: TGTGCCAGCAGCTTAGGTAGTGTTGAAGCTTTCTTT. This translates into CASSLGSVEAFF.

The chain is built from TRBV19 and TRBJ2-4; TRBD2 matches at 16 bases. Trimming at V came to 4 bases and at J to 5 bases, leaving 8 bases not matched to a gene. The CDR3 spans 18 residues. Per the germline V gene, CDR1 is LNHDA and CDR2 is SQIVND (reference sequence). The CDR3 here is CASSKAGTSGGAQNIQYF. In nucleotides, the CDR3 is TGTGCCAGTAGTAAGGCCGGGACTAGCGGGGGGGCCCAAAACATTCAGTACTTC.

This clone was picked up one time. The chain carries TRBV3-1 (or the pseudogene TRBV3-2) and TRBJ2-3; TRBD2 matches at 7 bases. Losses at the gene ends were 1 base for V and 4 bases for J; bases not matched to a gene: 5. CDR1 LGHDT and CDR2 YNNKEL come from the germline V gene (reference sequence). CDR3 length equals 15 residues. The CDR3 protein is CASSQGQGGADTQYF. As DNA, the CDR3 is TGTGCCAGCAGCCAAGGCCAGGGAGGGGCAGATACGCAGTATTTT.

The chain has TRBV7-2 and TRBJ1-1; D ambiguous. Trimming took 1 base from V and 0 from J, leaving 15 bases between them. The CDR3 is 17 residues long. Germline CDR1 reads SGHTA; CDR2 reads FQGNSA. CDR3 protein: CASSLETGSPMNTEAFF. The CDR3 nucleotides read TGTGCCAGCAGCTTAGAGACTGGCAGCCCTATGAACACTGAAGCTTTCTTT.

The CDR3 region is CAISESGGTAKFYEQYF. CDR3 DNA sequence: TGTGCCATCAGTGAGTCGGGTGGGACAGCAAAGTTTTACGAGCAGTACTTC. This chain uses TRBV10-3 with TRBJ2-7; 7 positions agree with TRBD1. This CDR3 is built from 17 residues. In germline, CDR1 is ENHRY, CDR2 SYGVKD. The trim removed 0 bases at V and 4 bases at J, leaving 12 bases unmatched.

The chain combines TRBV24-1 with TRBJ1-1, with D perhaps TRBD1 (6 bases). With 2 bases removed from V and 1 base from J, the gap between germline ends came to 16 bases. Germline lookup yields CDR1 KGHDR and CDR2 SFDVKD. The CDR3 contains 17 residues. CDR3 bases: TGTGCCACCAGTGATTCATACAGGGATATCTGGAACACTGAAGCTTTCTTT. Translating gives CATSDSYRDIWNTEAFF.

Worth noting for this clone: Other DNA sequences from this sample encode an identical CDR3 as well. This chain joins TRBV10-1 and TRBJ2-3, with D uncertain. CDR1 is WNHNN, CDR2 SYGVQD, per germline (reference sequence). The CDR3 runs 11 residues. V shed 3 bases and J shed 6 bases, with 4 bases lying between them. This CDR3 reads CASSDRDTQYF. CDR3 nucleotides: TGCGCCAGCAGTGATCGGGATACGCAGTATTTT.

CDR3 amino acids: CASSLGGGANEQYF. Here the CDR3 DNA reads TGTGCCAGCAGCTTAGGCGGGGGGGCTAACGAGCAGTACTTC. This sequence joins TRBV7-2 and TRBJ2-7; 9 bases line up with TRBD2. This CDR3 comprises 14 residues. J gave up 5 bases and V 1 base, and 3 bases lay outside the gene matches. Germline CDR1 and CDR2: SGHTA and FQGNSA.

This chain links TRBV11-2 with TRBJ2-2; possibly TRBD2 for D (5 bases). Germline V gives CDR1 SGHAT, CDR2 FQNNGV. The CDR3 has 15 residues. The V and J ends lost 0 bases and 3 bases respectively, with 8 bases between them. The CDR3 loop is CASSLEGGHTGELFF. CDR3 in DNA: TGTGCCAGCAGCTTAGAAGGCGGGCACACCGGGGAGCTGTTTTTT.

V and J are TRBV6-4 and TRBJ2-1; 9 bases align to TRBD1. CDR1 is MRHNA, CDR2 SNTAGT, per germline. The junction had 6 bases not matched to a gene; V was cut back by 2 bases and J by 1 base. The CDR3 loop spans 17 amino acids. The CDR3 protein is CASSDRQGVRSYNEQFF. The CDR3 DNA reads as TGTGCCAGCAGTGACCGACAGGGGGTAAGGTCCTACAATGAGCAGTTCTTC.

This sequence joins TRBV29-1 and TRBJ2-7, with TRBD2 matching over 8 bases. This CDR3 spans 13 amino acids. Trimming removed 7 bases from V and 3 bases from J; junction bases left unmatched: 8. Germline CDR1 is SQVTM and CDR2 is ANQGSEA. The CDR3 region has the DNA TGCAGCGGCGAGGTGGCGGGGGGCTACGAGCAGTACTTC. This encodes CSGEVAGGYEQYF.

The rearrangement joins TRBV10-2 to TRBJ1-2; no reliable D call. CDR3 length: 14 residues. Germline CDR1 is WSHSY and CDR2 is SAAADI. Between the trimmed V and J ends, which lost 8 bases and 2 bases, there was a span of 15 bases. DNA of the CDR3: TGCGCCAGCGCCATTAGTCCCGGGAACTATGGCTACACCTTC. Protein: CASAISPGNYGYTF.